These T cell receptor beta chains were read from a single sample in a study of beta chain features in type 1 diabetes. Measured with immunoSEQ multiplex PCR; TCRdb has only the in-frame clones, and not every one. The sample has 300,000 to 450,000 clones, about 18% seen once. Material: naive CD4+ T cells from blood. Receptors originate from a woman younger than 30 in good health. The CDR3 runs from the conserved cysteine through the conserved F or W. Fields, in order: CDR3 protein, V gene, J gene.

cdr3_aa: CASSPPTQTSGRRGGELFF
v_call: TRBV7-9
j_call: TRBJ2-2

cdr3_aa: CASSSRGLSGNTIYF
v_call: TRBV9
j_call: TRBJ1-3

cdr3_aa: CASRAGVSGANVLTF
v_call: TRBV5-1
j_call: TRBJ2-6

cdr3_aa: CASSAGTTPTQYF
v_call: TRBV2
j_call: TRBJ2-5

cdr3_aa: CASSFPEAGGNEQFF
v_call: TRBV6-6
j_call: TRBJ2-1

cdr3_aa: CASRLGHLNEQFF
v_call: TRBV19
j_call: TRBJ2-1

cdr3_aa: CASSLENSNQPQHF
v_call: TRBV18
j_call: TRBJ1-5

cdr3_aa: CASSPSPLAGGDTQYF
v_call: TRBV7-9
j_call: TRBJ2-3

cdr3_aa: CASSFIAGGQYEQYF
v_call: TRBV7-6
j_call: TRBJ2-7

cdr3_aa: CASSPLQGEAFF
v_call: TRBV18
j_call: TRBJ1-1

cdr3_aa: CASSLGTVDSNQPQHF
v_call: TRBV18
j_call: TRBJ1-5

cdr3_aa: CASSEEDVQETQYF
v_call: TRBV2
j_call: TRBJ2-5

cdr3_aa: CASSQTPGQGAVDTQYF
v_call: TRBV4-1
j_call: TRBJ2-3

cdr3_aa: CASSRPGSSYEQYF
v_call: TRBV4-1
j_call: TRBJ2-7

cdr3_aa: CASTGTGNYGYTF
v_call: TRBV2
j_call: TRBJ1-2

cdr3_aa: CASSPGTSGPYEQYF
v_call: TRBV28
j_call: TRBJ2-7

cdr3_aa: CASSLDTYGYTF
v_call: TRBV5-1
j_call: TRBJ1-2

cdr3_aa: CASSSTSGGPNEQFF
v_call: TRBV5-1
j_call: TRBJ2-1

cdr3_aa: CASSYSEFYNEQFF
v_call: TRBV6-5
j_call: TRBJ2-1

cdr3_aa: CASSSGLAGGEQYF
v_call: TRBV7-2
j_call: TRBJ2-7

cdr3_aa: CASSHGLAGGPSPSEQYF
v_call: TRBV27
j_call: TRBJ2-7

cdr3_aa: CASSATGSGANVLTF
v_call: TRBV9
j_call: TRBJ2-6

cdr3_aa: CASSSTYNEQFF
v_call: TRBV9
j_call: TRBJ2-1

cdr3_aa: CASSESLAGELETQYF
v_call: TRBV25-1
j_call: TRBJ2-5

cdr3_aa: CASSRGPIETQYF
v_call: TRBV4-1
j_call: TRBJ2-5

cdr3_aa: CASSARQRELTGELFF
v_call: TRBV5-4
j_call: TRBJ2-2

cdr3_aa: CASPSAGPTDTQYF
v_call: TRBV6-5
j_call: TRBJ2-3

cdr3_aa: CASSLALQETQYF
v_call: TRBV5-1
j_call: TRBJ2-5

cdr3_aa: CASSLSSGSAPSYNEQFF
v_call: TRBV7-7
j_call: TRBJ2-1

cdr3_aa: CASSRTSGIVSDTQYF
v_call: TRBV7-9
j_call: TRBJ2-3

cdr3_aa: CASRWTTSTDTQYF
v_call: TRBV2
j_call: TRBJ2-3

cdr3_aa: CAWSGLAGPYEQYF
v_call: TRBV30
j_call: TRBJ2-7

cdr3_aa: CASSVETLTAGGTQYF
v_call: TRBV9
j_call: TRBJ2-3

cdr3_aa: CASSTRQGQDGYTF
v_call: TRBV5-4
j_call: TRBJ1-2

cdr3_aa: CASSERNYGYTF
v_call: TRBV2
j_call: TRBJ1-2

cdr3_aa: CASSFQGEAFF
v_call: TRBV7-9
j_call: TRBJ1-1

cdr3_aa: CASSQDLQGSNQPQHF
v_call: TRBV4-2
j_call: TRBJ1-5

cdr3_aa: CAWSSGLFNRPQHF
v_call: TRBV30
j_call: TRBJ1-5

cdr3_aa: CASSQDGLAAFTDTQYF
v_call: TRBV4-1
j_call: TRBJ2-3

cdr3_aa: CSARGDTEAFF
v_call: TRBV20-1
j_call: TRBJ1-1

cdr3_aa: CAWSVGTNTGELFF
v_call: TRBV30
j_call: TRBJ2-2

cdr3_aa: CASSPPGLAGGRETQYF
v_call: TRBV7-2
j_call: TRBJ2-5

cdr3_aa: CASIPGRDPNQPQHF
v_call: TRBV6-1
j_call: TRBJ1-5

cdr3_aa: CASSVGQGRTEAFF
v_call: TRBV25-1
j_call: TRBJ1-1

cdr3_aa: CASSPPGGQPQHF
v_call: TRBV4-1
j_call: TRBJ1-5

cdr3_aa: CSVRGYDPEAFF
v_call: TRBV29-1
j_call: TRBJ1-1

cdr3_aa: CATSRDGTGGRAGELFF
v_call: TRBV15
j_call: TRBJ2-2

cdr3_aa: CASSAGLAAPYNEQFF
v_call: TRBV9
j_call: TRBJ2-1

cdr3_aa: CSVGDTATNEKLFF
v_call: TRBV29-1
j_call: TRBJ1-4

cdr3_aa: CSALENEAFF
v_call: TRBV20-1
j_call: TRBJ1-1

cdr3_aa: CASSYSIAPGYNEQFF
v_call: TRBV6-5
j_call: TRBJ2-1

cdr3_aa: CASSSEQSETQYF
v_call: TRBV5-6
j_call: TRBJ2-5

cdr3_aa: CAIKGAGLAGGRVEEQYF
v_call: TRBV10-3
j_call: TRBJ2-7

cdr3_aa: CAWGDTDTQYF
v_call: TRBV30
j_call: TRBJ2-3